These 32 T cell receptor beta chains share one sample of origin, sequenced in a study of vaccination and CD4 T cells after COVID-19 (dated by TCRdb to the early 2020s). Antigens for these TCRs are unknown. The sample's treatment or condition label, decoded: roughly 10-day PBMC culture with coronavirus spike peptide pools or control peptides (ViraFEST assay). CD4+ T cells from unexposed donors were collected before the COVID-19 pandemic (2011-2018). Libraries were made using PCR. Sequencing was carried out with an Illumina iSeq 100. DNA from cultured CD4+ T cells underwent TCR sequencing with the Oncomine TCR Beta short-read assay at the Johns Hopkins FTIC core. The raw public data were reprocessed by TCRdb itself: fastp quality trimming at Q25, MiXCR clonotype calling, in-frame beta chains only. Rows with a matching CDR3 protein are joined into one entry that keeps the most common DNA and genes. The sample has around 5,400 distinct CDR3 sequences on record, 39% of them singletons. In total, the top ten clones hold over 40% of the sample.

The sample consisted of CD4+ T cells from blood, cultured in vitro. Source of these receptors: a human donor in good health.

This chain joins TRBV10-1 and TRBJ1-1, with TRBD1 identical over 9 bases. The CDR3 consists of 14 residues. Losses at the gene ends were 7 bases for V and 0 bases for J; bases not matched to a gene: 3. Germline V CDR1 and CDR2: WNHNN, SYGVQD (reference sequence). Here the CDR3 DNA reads TGCGCCAGCAATAACAGGGGGCTGAACACTGAAGCTTTCTTT. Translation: CASNNRGLNTEAFF.

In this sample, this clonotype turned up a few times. The CDR3 DNA sequence: TGTGCCAGTACCCTTAATCCAGGGTCTAGGACTGAAGCTTTCTTT. Its protein product is CASTLNPGSRTEAFF. The chain combines TRBV19 with TRBJ1-1, with D perhaps TRBD1 (5 bases). CDR3 length: 15 amino acids. Per germline, CDR1 LNHDA and CDR2 SQIVND (reference sequence). Trimming shortened V by 7 bases and J by 5 bases, and 20 bases separated the two germline ends.

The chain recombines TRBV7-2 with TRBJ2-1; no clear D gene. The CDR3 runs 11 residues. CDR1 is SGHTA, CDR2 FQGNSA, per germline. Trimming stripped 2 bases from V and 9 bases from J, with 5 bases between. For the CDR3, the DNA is TGTGCCAGCAGCTTATTCCCTGAGCAGTTCTTC. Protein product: CASSLFPEQFF.

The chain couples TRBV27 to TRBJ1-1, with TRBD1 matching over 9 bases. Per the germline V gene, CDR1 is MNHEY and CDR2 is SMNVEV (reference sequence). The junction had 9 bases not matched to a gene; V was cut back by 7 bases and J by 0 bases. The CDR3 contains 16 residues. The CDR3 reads CASTPGQGDMNTEAFF. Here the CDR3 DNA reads TGTGCCAGCACACCGGGACAGGGTGACATGAACACTGAAGCTTTCTTT.

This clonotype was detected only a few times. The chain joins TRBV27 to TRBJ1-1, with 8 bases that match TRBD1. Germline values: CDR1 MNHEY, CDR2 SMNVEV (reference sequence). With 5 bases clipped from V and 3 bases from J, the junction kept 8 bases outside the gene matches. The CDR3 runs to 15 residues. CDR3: CASSTRTGRDTEAFF. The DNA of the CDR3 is TGTGCCAGCAGTACCCGGACAGGGAGGGACACTGAAGCTTTCTTT.

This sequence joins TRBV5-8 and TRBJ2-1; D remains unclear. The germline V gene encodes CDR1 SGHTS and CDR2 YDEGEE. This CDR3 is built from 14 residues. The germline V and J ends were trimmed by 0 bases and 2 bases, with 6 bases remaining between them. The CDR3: CASSLGQAYNEQFF. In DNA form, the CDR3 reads TGTGCCAGCAGCTTGGGTCAAGCCTACAATGAGCAGTTCTTC.

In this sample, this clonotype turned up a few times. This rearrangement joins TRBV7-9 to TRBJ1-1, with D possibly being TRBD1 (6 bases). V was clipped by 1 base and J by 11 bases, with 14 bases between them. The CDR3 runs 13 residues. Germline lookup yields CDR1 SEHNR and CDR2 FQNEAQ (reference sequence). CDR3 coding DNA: TGTGCCAGCAGCTTAGAGGACAGCCCGCCTGCTTTCTTT. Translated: CASSLEDSPPAFF. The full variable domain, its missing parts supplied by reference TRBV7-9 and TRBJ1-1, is DTGVSQNPRHKITKRGQNVTFRCDPISEHNRLYWYRQTLGQGPEFLTYFQNEAQLEKSRLLSDRFSAERPKGSFSTLEIQRTEQGDSAMYLCASSLEDSPPAFFGQGTRLTVV.

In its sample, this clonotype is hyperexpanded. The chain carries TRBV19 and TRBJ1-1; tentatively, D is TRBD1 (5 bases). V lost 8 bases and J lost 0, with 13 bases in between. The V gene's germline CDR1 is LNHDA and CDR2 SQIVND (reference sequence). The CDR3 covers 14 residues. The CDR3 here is CASYRDGLNTEAFF. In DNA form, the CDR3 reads TGTGCCAGTTACCGGGACGGCCTGAACACTGAAGCTTTCTTT.

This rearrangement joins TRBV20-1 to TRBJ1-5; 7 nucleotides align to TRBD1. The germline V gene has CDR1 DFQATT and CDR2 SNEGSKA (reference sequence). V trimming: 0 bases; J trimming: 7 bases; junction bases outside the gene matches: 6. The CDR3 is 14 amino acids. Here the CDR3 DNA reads TGCAGTGCTAGAGAGACAGGGATTTTGCAGCCCCAGCATTTT. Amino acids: CSARETGILQPQHF.

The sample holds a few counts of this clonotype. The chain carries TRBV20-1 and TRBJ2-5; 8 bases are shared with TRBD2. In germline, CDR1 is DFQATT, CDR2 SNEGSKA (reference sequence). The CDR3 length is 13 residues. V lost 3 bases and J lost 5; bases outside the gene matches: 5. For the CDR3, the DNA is TGCAGTGCTAGCGGGGGGGCGGTGGAGACCCAGTACTTC. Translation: CSASGGAVETQYF.

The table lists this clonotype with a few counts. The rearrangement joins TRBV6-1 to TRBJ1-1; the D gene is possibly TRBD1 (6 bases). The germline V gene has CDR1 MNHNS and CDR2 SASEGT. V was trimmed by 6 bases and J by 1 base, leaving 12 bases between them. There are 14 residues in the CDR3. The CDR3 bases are TGTGCCAGCAGACAGGGTTTTGGGAACACTGAAGCTTTCTTT. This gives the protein CASRQGFGNTEAFF.

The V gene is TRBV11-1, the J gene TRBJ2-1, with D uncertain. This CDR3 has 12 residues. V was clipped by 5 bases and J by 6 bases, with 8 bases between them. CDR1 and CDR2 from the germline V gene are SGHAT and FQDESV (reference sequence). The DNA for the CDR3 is TGTGCCAGCAGCCTGACGGGCAATGAGCAGTTCTTC. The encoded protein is CASSLTGNEQFF.

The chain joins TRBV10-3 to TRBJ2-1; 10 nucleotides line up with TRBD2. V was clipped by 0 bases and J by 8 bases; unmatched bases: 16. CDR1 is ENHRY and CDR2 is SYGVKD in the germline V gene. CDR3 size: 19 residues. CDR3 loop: CAISESPAGGPMVNDEQFF. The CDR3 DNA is TGTGCCATCAGTGAGTCCCCAGCGGGGGGGCCGATGGTAAACGATGAGCAGTTCTTC.

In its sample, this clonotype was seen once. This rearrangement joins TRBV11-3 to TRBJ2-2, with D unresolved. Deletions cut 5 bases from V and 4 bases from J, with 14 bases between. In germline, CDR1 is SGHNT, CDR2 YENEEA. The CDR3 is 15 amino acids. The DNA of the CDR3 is TGTGCCAGCAGCCATCCCAGCTCTCGCACCGGGGAGCTGTTTTTT. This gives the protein CASSHPSSRTGELFF.

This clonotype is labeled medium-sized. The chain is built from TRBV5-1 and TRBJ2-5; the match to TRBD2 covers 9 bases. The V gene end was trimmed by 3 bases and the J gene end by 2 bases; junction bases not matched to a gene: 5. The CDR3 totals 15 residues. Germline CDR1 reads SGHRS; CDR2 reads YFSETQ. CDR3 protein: CASSWGGGGQETQYF. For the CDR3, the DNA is TGCGCCAGCAGCTGGGGCGGGGGGGGGCAAGAGACCCAGTACTTC.

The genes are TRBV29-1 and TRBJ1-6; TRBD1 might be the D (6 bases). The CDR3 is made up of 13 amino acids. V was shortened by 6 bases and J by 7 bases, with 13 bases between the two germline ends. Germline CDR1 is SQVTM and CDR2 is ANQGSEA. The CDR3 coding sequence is TGCAGCGTAAAGGACAGCGTCAATTCACCCCTCCACTTT. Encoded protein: CSVKDSVNSPLHF.

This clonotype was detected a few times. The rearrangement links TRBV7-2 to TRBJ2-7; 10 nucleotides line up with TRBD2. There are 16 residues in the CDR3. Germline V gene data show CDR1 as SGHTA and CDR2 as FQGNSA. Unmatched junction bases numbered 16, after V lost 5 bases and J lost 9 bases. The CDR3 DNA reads TGTGCCAGCAGCCCATGGAATGGGCTAGCGGGGGCACCGCAGTACTTC. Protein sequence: CASSPWNGLAGAPQYF.

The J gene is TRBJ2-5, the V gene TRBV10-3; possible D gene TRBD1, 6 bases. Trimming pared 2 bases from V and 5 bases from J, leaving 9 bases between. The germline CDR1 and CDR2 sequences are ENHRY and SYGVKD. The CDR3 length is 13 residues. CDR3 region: CAISEADRETQYF. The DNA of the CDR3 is TGTGCCATCAGTGAGGCAGACAGGGAGACCCAGTACTTC.

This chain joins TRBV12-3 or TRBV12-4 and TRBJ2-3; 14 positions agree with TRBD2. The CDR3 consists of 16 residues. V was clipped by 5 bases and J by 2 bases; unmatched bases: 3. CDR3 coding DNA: TGTGCCAGCAGTCGGACTAGCGGGGGGTACACAGATACGCAGTATTTT. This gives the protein CASSRTSGGYTDTQYF.

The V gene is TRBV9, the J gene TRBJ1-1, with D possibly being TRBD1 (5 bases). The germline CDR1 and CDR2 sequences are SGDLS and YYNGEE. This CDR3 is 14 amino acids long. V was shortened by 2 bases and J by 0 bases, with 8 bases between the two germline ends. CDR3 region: CASSVGRVNTEAFF. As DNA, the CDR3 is TGTGCCAGCAGCGTGGGACGGGTGAACACTGAAGCTTTCTTT. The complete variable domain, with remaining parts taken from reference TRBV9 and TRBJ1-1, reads DSGVTQTPKHLITATGQRVTLRCSPRSGDLSVYWYQQSLDQGLQFLIQYYNGEERAKGNILERFSAQQFPDLHSELNLSSLELGDSALYFCASSVGRVNTEAFFGQGTRLTVV.

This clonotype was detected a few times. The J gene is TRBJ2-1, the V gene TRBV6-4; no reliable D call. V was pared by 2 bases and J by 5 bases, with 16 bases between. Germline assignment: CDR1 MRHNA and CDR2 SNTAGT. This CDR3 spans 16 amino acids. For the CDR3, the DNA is TGTGCCAGCAGTGACATCGGCGGCGGTAGGAACAATGAGCAGTTCTTC. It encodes CASSDIGGGRNNEQFF.

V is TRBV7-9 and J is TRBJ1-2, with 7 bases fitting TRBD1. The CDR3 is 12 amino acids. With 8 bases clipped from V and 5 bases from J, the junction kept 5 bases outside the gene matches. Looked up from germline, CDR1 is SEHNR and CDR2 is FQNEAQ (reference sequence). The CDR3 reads CASQDRRYGYTF. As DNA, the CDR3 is TGTGCCAGCCAGGACAGGAGGTATGGCTACACCTTC.

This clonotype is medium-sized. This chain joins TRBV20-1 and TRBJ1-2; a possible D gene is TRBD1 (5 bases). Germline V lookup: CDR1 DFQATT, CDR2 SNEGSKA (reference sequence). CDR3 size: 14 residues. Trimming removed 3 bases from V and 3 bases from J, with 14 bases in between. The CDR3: CSARAQRDHYGYTF. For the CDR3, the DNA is TGCAGTGCTAGGGCGCAGCGGGACCACTATGGCTACACCTTC.

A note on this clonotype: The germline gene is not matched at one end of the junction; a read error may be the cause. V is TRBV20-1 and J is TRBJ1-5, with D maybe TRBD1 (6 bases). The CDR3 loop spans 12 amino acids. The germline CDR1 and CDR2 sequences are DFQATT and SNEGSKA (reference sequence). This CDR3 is CSATQGNQSQHF. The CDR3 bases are TGCAGTGCTACACAGGGAAATCAGTCCCAGCATTTT.

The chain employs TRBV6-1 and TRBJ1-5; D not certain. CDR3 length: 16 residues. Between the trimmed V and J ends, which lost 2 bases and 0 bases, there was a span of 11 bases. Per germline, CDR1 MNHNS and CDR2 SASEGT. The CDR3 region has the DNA TGTGCCAGCAGTGAAATAGGGATGGTTAGCAATCAGCCCCAGCATTTT. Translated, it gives CASSEIGMVSNQPQHF.

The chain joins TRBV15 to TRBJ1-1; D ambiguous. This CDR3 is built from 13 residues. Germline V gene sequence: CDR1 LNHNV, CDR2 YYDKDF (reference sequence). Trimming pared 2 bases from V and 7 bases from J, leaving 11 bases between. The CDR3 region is CATSRWLGIEAFF. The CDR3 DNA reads TGTGCCACCAGCAGATGGTTGGGGATTGAAGCTTTCTTT.

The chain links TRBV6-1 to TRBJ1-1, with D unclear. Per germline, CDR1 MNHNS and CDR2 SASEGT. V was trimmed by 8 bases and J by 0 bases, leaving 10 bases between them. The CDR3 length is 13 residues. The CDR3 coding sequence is TGTGCCAGCGAGGCTGCGATGAACACTGAAGCTTTCTTT. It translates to CASEAAMNTEAFF.

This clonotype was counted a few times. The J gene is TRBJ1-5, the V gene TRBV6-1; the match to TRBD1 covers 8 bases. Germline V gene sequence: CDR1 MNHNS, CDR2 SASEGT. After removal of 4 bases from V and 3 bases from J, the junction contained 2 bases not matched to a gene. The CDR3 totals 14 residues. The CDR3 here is CASSAQGANQPQHF. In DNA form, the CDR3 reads TGTGCCAGCAGTGCGCAGGGGGCCAATCAGCCCCAGCATTTT.

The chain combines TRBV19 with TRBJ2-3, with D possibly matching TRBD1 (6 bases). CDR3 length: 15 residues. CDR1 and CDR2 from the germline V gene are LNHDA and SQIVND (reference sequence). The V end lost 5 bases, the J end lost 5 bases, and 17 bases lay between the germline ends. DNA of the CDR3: TGTGCCAGTAGTTTTATGGGGGCGCGTGTAGATACGCAGTATTTT. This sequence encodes CASSFMGARVDTQYF.

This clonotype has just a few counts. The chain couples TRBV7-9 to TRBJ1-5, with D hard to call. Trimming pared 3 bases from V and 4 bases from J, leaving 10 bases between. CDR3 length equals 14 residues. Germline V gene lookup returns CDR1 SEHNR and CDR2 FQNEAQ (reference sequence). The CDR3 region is CASSLAAGNQPQHF. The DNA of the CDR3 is TGTGCCAGCAGCTTGGCAGCGGGAAATCAGCCCCAGCATTTT.

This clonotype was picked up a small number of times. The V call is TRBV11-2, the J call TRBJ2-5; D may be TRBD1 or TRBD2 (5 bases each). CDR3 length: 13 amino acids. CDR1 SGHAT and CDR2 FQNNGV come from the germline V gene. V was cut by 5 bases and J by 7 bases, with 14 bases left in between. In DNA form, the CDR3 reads TGTGCCAGCAGCCGGGACGGCCCATCGACCCAGTACTTC. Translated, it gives CASSRDGPSTQYF.

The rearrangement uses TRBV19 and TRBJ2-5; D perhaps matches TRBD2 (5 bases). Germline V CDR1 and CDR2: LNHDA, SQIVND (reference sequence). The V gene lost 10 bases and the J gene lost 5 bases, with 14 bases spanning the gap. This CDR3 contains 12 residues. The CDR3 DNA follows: TGTGCCACCACATCAGAGGGCGAGACCCAGTACTTC. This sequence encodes CATTSEGETQYF. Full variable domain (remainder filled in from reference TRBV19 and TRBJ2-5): DGGITQSPKYLFRKEGQNVTLSCEQNLNHDAMYWYRQDPGQGLRLIYYSQIVNDFQKGDIAEGYSVSREKKESFPLTVTSAQKNPTAFYLCATTSEGETQYFGPGTRLLVL.